These 20 T cell receptor beta chains were all obtained from the same sample, sequenced in a study of Ad26.COV2.S vaccination and SARS-CoV-2 variants. Documented treatment: around 19 received Ad26.COV2.S at low or high dose, single or two shots; roughly 5 received placebo; per-sample allocation not given. Collection of samples fell on day 63 after the first vaccine or placebo injection. Sequencing used immunoSEQ multiplex PCR; TCRdb keeps in-frame clones, though not all of them. The table records more than 300,000 clones, approximately 86% of them present only once. The sequencing here drew on peripheral blood, taken in a trial of Ad26.COV2.S vaccine versus placebo. Receptors were obtained from a person between 18 and 65 years old who received the Ad26.COV2.S COVID-19 vaccine or a placebo.

V usage is TRBV6-6 and J usage is TRBJ2-7, with D unclear. Trimming stripped 9 bases from V and 2 bases from J, with 20 bases between. The CDR3 is 15 amino acids. The germline V gene has CDR1 MNHNY and CDR2 SVGAGI (reference sequence). CDR3 in DNA: TGTGCCAGTTCACCCTTTTACGCGGTGGCCTACGAGCAGTACTTC. Residues: CASSPFYAVAYEQYF.

The CDR3 spells CASRGDLAKNIQYF. CDR3 in DNA: TGTGCCAGTAGGGGGGACTTAGCCAAAAACATTCAGTACTTC. The V and J genes are TRBV19 and TRBJ2-4; D is possibly TRBD2 (6 bases). Looked up from germline, CDR1 is LNHDA and CDR2 is SQIVND (reference sequence). This CDR3 has 14 amino acids. V gave up 6 bases and J gave up 0 bases, with 9 bases separating them.

The CDR3 here is CASSPLQGLTGELFF. Written as DNA, the CDR3 is TGTGCCAGCTCACCCCTACAGGGGTTGACCGGGGAGCTGTTTTTT. The V and J genes are TRBV18 and TRBJ2-2, with 7 bases lining up with TRBD1. With V trimmed by 3 bases and J by 5 bases, 6 bases remained unmatched. This CDR3 spans 15 amino acids. Germline values: CDR1 KGHSH, CDR2 LQKENI.

This chain uses TRBV30 with TRBJ2-2; D ambiguous. V was shortened by 3 bases and J by 2 bases, with 7 bases between the two germline ends. Germline V gives CDR1 GTSNPN, CDR2 SVGIG (reference sequence). This CDR3 is built from 13 residues. CDR3 protein: CAWRDANTGELFF. The CDR3 DNA reads TGTGCCTGGAGGGACGCAAACACCGGGGAGCTGTTTTTT.

In nucleotides, the CDR3 is TGTGCCAGGATGACAGGCTCGAACACTGAAGCTTTCTTT. Amino acids: CARMTGSNTEAFF. V usage is TRBV6-4 and J usage is TRBJ1-1, with D possibly being TRBD1 (6 bases). The V gene lost 9 bases and the J gene lost 1 base, with 12 bases spanning the gap. CDR3 length: 13 amino acids. Germline V gives CDR1 MRHNA, CDR2 SNTAGT.

The V gene is TRBV6-1, the J gene TRBJ1-2; D remains ambiguous. This CDR3 comprises 12 residues. Germline V lookup: CDR1 MNHNS, CDR2 SASEGT. V lost 3 bases and J 4 bases, leaving 6 bases between the germline ends. The CDR3 DNA sequence: TGTGCCAGCAGTGAGCCAGGCTATGGCTACACCTTC. The encoded protein is CASSEPGYGYTF.

This clone was found once. The chain couples TRBV5-1 to TRBJ2-5, with 11 bases identical to TRBD2. With V trimmed by 3 bases and J by 2 bases, 6 bases remained unmatched. The CDR3 contains 16 residues. Germline loops: CDR1 SGHRS, CDR2 YFSETQ. The CDR3 DNA reads TGCGCCAGCAGCTCCCTGACTAGCGGGAAGCAAGAGACCCAGTACTTC. Protein product: CASSSLTSGKQETQYF.

This rearrangement joins TRBV9 to TRBJ1-1; D is undetermined. Trimming stripped 2 bases from V and 0 bases from J, with 8 bases between. CDR3 length: 14 residues. CDR1 is SGDLS and CDR2 is YYNGEE in the germline V gene. CDR3 nucleotide sequence: TGTGCCAGCAGCGTCTCCGGGGTGAACACTGAAGCTTTCTTT. Translated: CASSVSGVNTEAFF.

The rearrangement links TRBV6-5 to TRBJ1-3, with TRBD1 as a possible D gene (5 bases). This CDR3 has 14 amino acids. The V end was cut by 5 bases, the J end by 3 bases, with 11 bases between. Germline-derived CDR1 and CDR2 are MNHEY and SVGAGI. CDR3 residues: CASSPQGGGNTIYF. The CDR3 bases are TGTGCCAGCAGTCCTCAGGGTGGTGGAAACACCATATATTTT.

This clone was seen at least ten times. The DNA of the CDR3 is TGTGCCAGCAGCTTAAGAGGGGGATCTAGCAATCAGCCCCAGCATTTT. This sequence encodes CASSLRGGSSNQPQHF. The chain uses TRBV7-2 and TRBJ1-5, with D perhaps TRBD1 (6 bases). CDR3 length equals 16 residues. V was trimmed by 2 bases and J by 0 bases, leaving 11 bases between them. Germline values: CDR1 SGHTA, CDR2 FQGNSA.

This clone showed up many times. This rearrangement joins TRBV5-6 to TRBJ2-5; D might be TRBD1 or TRBD2, each matching 7 bases. V lost 4 bases, J lost 4 bases, and 14 bases lay in between. CDR3 length equals 14 residues. CDR1 SGHDT and CDR2 YYEEEE come from the germline V gene. The CDR3 here is CASSARGGGETQYF. The CDR3 bases are TGTGCCAGCAGCGCCAGGGGGGGAGGAGAGACCCAGTACTTC. Combining the CDR3 with reference TRBV5-6 and TRBJ2-5 gives the whole variable domain DAGVTQSPTHLIKTRGQQVTLRCSPKSGHDTVSWYQQALGQGPQFIFQYYEEEERQRGNFPDRFSGHQFPNYSSELNVNALLLGDSALYLCASSARGGGETQYFGPGTRLLVL.

The rearrangement links TRBV6-5 to TRBJ2-1, with D hard to call. Trimming pared 0 bases from V and 0 bases from J, leaving 9 bases between. There are 16 residues in the CDR3. The germline V gene encodes CDR1 MNHEY and CDR2 SVGAGI. For the CDR3, the DNA is TGTGCCAGCAGTTACTCGAGGCAGAGCTCCTACAATGAGCAGTTCTTC. It is translated as CASSYSRQSSYNEQFF.

This chain joins TRBV24-1 and TRBJ2-2; D tentatively reads TRBD1 or TRBD2 (6 bases each). Trimming pared 9 bases from V and 2 bases from J, leaving 9 bases between. The CDR3 totals 13 residues. The germline gives CDR1 KGHDR, CDR2 SFDVKD. CDR3 bases: TGTGCCACCGGGGGGCGTAACACCGGGGAGCTGTTTTTT. Encoded protein: CATGGRNTGELFF.

This clone was observed a few times. V and J are TRBV19 and TRBJ1-5; TRBD1 is a possible D gene (5 bases). V dropped 6 bases and J dropped 1 base, with 19 bases sitting between them. The V gene's germline CDR1 is LNHDA and CDR2 SQIVND (reference sequence). The CDR3 covers 17 residues. CDR3 sequence: CASRGETGWASNQPQHF. The CDR3 DNA is TGTGCCAGTAGAGGGGAGACGGGGTGGGCGAGCAATCAGCCCCAGCATTTT.

The J gene is TRBJ2-1, the V gene TRBV27; D gene ambiguous. The ends were cut back, 8 bases at V and 0 bases at J, with 17 bases in the middle. In germline, CDR1 is MNHEY, CDR2 SMNVEV (reference sequence). There are 16 residues in the CDR3. Here the CDR3 DNA reads TGTGCCAGCCTCCTATCCGGGCCACGCTCCTACAATGAGCAGTTCTTC. Its protein product is CASLLSGPRSYNEQFF.

The chain combines TRBV6-6 with TRBJ2-2; D not certain. CDR3 length: 16 amino acids. Per germline, CDR1 MNHNY and CDR2 SVGAGI (reference sequence). Trimming took off 0 bases at V and 5 bases at J, with 13 bases between the two ends. CDR3 DNA: TGTGCCAGCAGTTACTCGAAAGGACCGGTAACCGGGGAGCTGTTTTTT. Protein: CASSYSKGPVTGELFF.

The V and J genes are TRBV6-5 and TRBJ1-6; 8 bases line up with TRBD1. The CDR3 extends over 15 amino acids. V shed 0 bases, J shed 11 bases, and the junction held 6 bases outside the gene matches. Germline-derived CDR1 and CDR2 are MNHEY and SVGAGI. CDR3 protein: CASSYSGQGGTPLHF. The CDR3 coding sequence is TGTGCCAGCAGTTACTCCGGACAGGGTGGTACACCCCTCCACTTT.

The chain joins TRBV21-1 to TRBJ1-2. TRBV21-1 is assigned pseudogene status. The CDR3 spans 14 residues. CDR3 region: CASIRCAVYYGYTF. The CDR3 region has the DNA TGTGCCAGCATCCGCTGCGCTGTTTACTATGGCTACACCTTC.

The chain links TRBV5-4 to TRBJ2-1; tentatively, D is TRBD1 (6 bases). This CDR3 region has 16 residues. CDR1 SGHNT and CDR2 YYREEE come from the germline V gene (reference sequence). Deletions cut 4 bases from V and 8 bases from J, with 22 bases between. CDR3 DNA: TGTGCCAGCAGCCTGGCCGGACAGCTCAGGAGCGATGAGCAGTTCTTC. Translated, it gives CASSLAGQLRSDEQFF.

The chain carries TRBV9 and TRBJ2-2; TRBD2 matches 7 bases. V gave up 0 bases and J gave up 1 base; unmatched junction bases: 3. This CDR3 region has 16 residues. The V gene's germline CDR1 is SGDLS and CDR2 YYNGEE. The CDR3 sequence: CASSVAQRGNTGELFF. CDR3 bases: TGTGCCAGCAGCGTAGCTCAGCGGGGGAACACCGGGGAGCTGTTTTTT.